The subject of this entry is one T cell receptor (beta chain). This entry belongs to a study of T cells in Graves' hyperthyroidism and ophthalmopathy. The hyperthyroidism was newly diagnosed and had lasted under 2 months; the patients were aged 18 to 65. Amplification targeted TCR beta CDR3 regions from RNA transcripts. Using the HTBI primer set, a first-round RT-PCR was run on the TCR CDR3. TCRdb itself ran the multiplex PCR reads through MiXCR, one entry per CDR3 protein. The table records a few hundred thousand distinct CDR3 sequences, about half of them present only once. Specimen: peripheral blood or thyroid tissue (not recorded which). The source of this sequence is a woman under 30 with Graves' hyperthyroidism.

DNA of the CDR3: TGTGCCAGCAGCCGAGGGACCTCTTACGGGGAAGAGACCCAGCATTTT. It encodes CASSRGTSYGEETQHF. The rearrangement joins TRBV7-8 to TRBJ1-5; tentative D call: TRBD1 (5 bases). Germline V gives CDR1 SGHVS, CDR2 FQNEAQ. The V gene lost 5 bases and the J gene lost 11 bases, with 25 bases spanning the gap. The CDR3 length is 16 residues.